This paragraph reports one TCR beta chain. This record belongs to a study of CD8+ T cells in alopecia areata. Germline V gene lookup returns CDR1 SGHAT and CDR2 FQNNGV. The CDR3 is 15 amino acids. J was trimmed by 4 bases and V by 4 bases; bases with no gene match: 6. cDNA prepared by RNA extraction and subsequent reverse transcription served as the template for sequencing. Clones were sequenced by immunoSEQ multiplex PCR, and TCRdb holds only the in-frame ones, with some missing. Of 150,000 to 200,000 clones in the sample, about 66% were seen once. This chain uses TRBV11-2 with TRBJ2-7; 11 bases match TRBD1. The source material was CD8+ T cells sorted from blood, sampled at week 0. This receptor was obtained from a human donor with alopecia areata. CDR3 nucleotides: TGTGCCAGCAGCTACGGGACAGGGGGAGCGTACGAGCAGTACTTC. This gives the protein CASSYGTGGAYEQYF.